This is a list of T cell receptor beta chains from one sample in a study of T-cell memory formation after mild COVID-19. TCRdb used MiXCR to reprocess the 5' RACE reads, holding one entry per CDR3 protein. Of hundreds of thousands of distinct CDR3 sequences in the sample, around 27% are singletons; the top ten hold around 12%. The sample taken for sequencing was PBMCs or a T cell subset sorted from them (not recorded which). The receptors shown here come from an adult woman who had mild COVID-19 (a few samples of this study predate the infection). Cell type and time point are not known. Both conserved end residues are part of each CDR3. The order of the fields is D gene, clone size, J gene, CDR3 length, V gene, CDR3 DNA, CDR3 protein. A D gene is named only where the DNA matches it firmly. The size entry is marked missing in some rows and otherwise reads once, few, many or a size class.

>TRBD2|.|TRBJ2-2|16|TRBV5-1
TGCGCCAGCAGCTCACCGGGACTAGCGTTTGCCGGGGAGCTGTTTTTT
CASSSPGLAFAGELFF
>.|.|TRBJ1-2|14|TRBV7-9
TGTGCCAGCAGCTCTATGTCGGGGGACTATGGCTACACCTTC
CASSSMSGDYGYTF
>TRBD2|few|TRBJ2-1|14|TRBV6-2/TRBV6-3
TGTGCCAGCGGTGTGGGAGGGATCAGCAATGAGCAGTTCTTC
CASGVGGISNEQFF
>.|many|TRBJ2-7|14|TRBV7-6
TGTGCCAGCAGCTCAGGGCGACGGGGGCGTGAGCAGTACTTC
CASSSGRRGREQYF
>TRBD2|many|TRBJ2-7|15|TRBV6-5
TGTGCCAGCAGCCCAACGGGGGGGAGCTCCTACGAGCAGTACTTC
CASSPTGGSSYEQYF
>.|.|TRBJ1-5|9|TRBV21-1
TGTGCCAGCAGCAAAATCGAGCATTTT
CASSKIEHF
>TRBD2|.|TRBJ2-2|15|TRBV3-1
TGTGCCAGCAGCCAAACTAGCGGAAACACCGGGGAGCTGTTTTTT
CASSQTSGNTGELFF
>TRBD2|.|TRBJ2-5|17|TRBV11-2
TGTGCCAGCAGCTTCCTCTACGGTGCGGGGGGTGAGGAGACCCAGTACTTC
CASSFLYGAGGEETQYF
>.|few|TRBJ1-2|14|TRBV9
TGTGCCAGCAGCGTCGCGGGGGCGGCCTATGGCTACACCTTC
CASSVAGAAYGYTF
>TRBD2|.|TRBJ2-3|16|TRBV15
TGTGCCACAACTAAAAGGCGAGCGGGGGTTGGAGATACGCAGTATTTT
CATTKRRAGVGDTQYF
>.|.|TRBJ2-1|13|TRBV24-1
TGTGCCACCGCTGGGTACCGTGGGTATGAGCAGTTCTTC
CATAGYRGYEQFF
>.|many|TRBJ2-7|13|TRBV18
TGTGCCAGCTCACCCGCCCCAGGGTACGAACAGTACTTC
CASSPAPGYEQYF
>TRBD1|few|TRBJ2-7|15|TRBV4-1
TGCGCCAGCAGCCAATCGGACAGGACCTCCTACGAGCAGTACTTC
CASSQSDRTSYEQYF
>.|.|TRBJ2-7|15|TRBV27
TGTGCCAGCAGTTTATCGGGGGGCACAGGCGGGGAGCAGTACTTC
CASSLSGGTGGEQYF
>.|.|TRBJ1-1|14|TRBV12-3/TRBV12-4
TGTGCCAGCAGTTCCAGGGACTCCTTCACTGAAGCTTTCTTT
CASSSRDSFTEAFF
>.|.|TRBJ1-1|16|TRBV11-3
TGTGCCAGCAGCTTCGGGGGAAGCAGGGGAAACACTGAAGCTTTCTTT
CASSFGGSRGNTEAFF
>.|.|TRBJ2-2|13|TRBV20-1
TGCAGTGCTAAGTTTGCGAACACCGGGGAGCTGTTTTTT
CSAKFANTGELFF
>.|few|TRBJ2-1|13|TRBV7-9
TGTGCCAGCAGCTTGACGTCAATCGTGAAGCAGTTCTTC
CASSLTSIVKQFF
>.|.|TRBJ2-1|17|TRBV15
TGTGCCACCAGCAGGATCAACTGGGAACGAGGGAACAATGAGCAGTTCTTC
CATSRINWERGNNEQFF
>TRBD1|few|TRBJ2-1|14|TRBV5-1
TGCGCCAGCAGCCCGTTGACAGGGTCAAATGAGCAGTTCTTC
CASSPLTGSNEQFF
>TRBD2|.|TRBJ2-3|13|TRBV19
TGTGCCACGGGACTAGCGGGATTAGATACGCAGTATTTT
CATGLAGLDTQYF
>.|few|TRBJ2-3|13|TRBV29-1
TGCAGCGTTGATATGGGTGCACCAGATACGCAGTATTTT
CSVDMGAPDTQYF
>TRBD2|few|TRBJ2-7|16|TRBV6-1
TGTGCCAGCAGCTTGGGACTAGCGGGAGAATGGTACGAGCAGTACTTC
CASSLGLAGEWYEQYF
>.|.|TRBJ1-1|11|TRBV12-3/TRBV12-4
TGTGCCAGCAGTCCCGCGACTGAAGCTTTCTTT
CASSPATEAFF
>TRBD1|.|TRBJ2-7|13|TRBV29-1
TGCAGCGCAGGCCCCGGGACAGGGCTCGAGCAGTACTTC
CSAGPGTGLEQYF
>TRBD1|few|TRBJ2-7|15|TRBV5-1
TGCGCCAGCAGCCCGAGAAGGGACAGCCCCTACGAGCAGTACTTC
CASSPRRDSPYEQYF
>.|.|TRBJ2-1|12|TRBV29-1
TGCAGCCCCCGGGACTCCTACAATGAGCAGTTCTTC
CSPRDSYNEQFF
>TRBD2|many|TRBJ2-3|16|TRBV7-3
TGTGCCAGCAGCAAAAGATCTAGCGGGCGCACAGATACGCAGTATTTT
CASSKRSSGRTDTQYF
>TRBD2|few|TRBJ2-1|15|TRBV9
TGTGCCAGCAGCCCACTAGCGGGGGTCTACAATGAGCAGTTCTTC
CASSPLAGVYNEQFF
>TRBD1|.|TRBJ2-7|12|TRBV29-1
TGCAGCGTAACCCAGACAGGGGACGAGCAGTACTTC
CSVTQTGDEQYF
>TRBD2|once|TRBJ2-1|16|TRBV4-3
TGCGCCAGCAGCCAAGAAACTAGCGATAAGGGCAATGAGCAGTTCTTC
CASSQETSDKGNEQFF
>.|few|TRBJ1-3|16|TRBV10-3
TGTGCCATCAGTGAGTCTGGGGAGCCCTCCGGAAACACCATATATTTT
CAISESGEPSGNTIYF